A selection of T cell receptor beta chains follows, all from one sample in a study of control samples from healthy donors and cancer patients. Method: immunoSEQ multiplex PCR; TCRdb's copy keeps in-frame clones and lacks some. The data contain about 150,000 clones, 89% of them singletons. Sequencing was performed on blood. Receptor source: a man aged 25-45 years in good health. Both conserved end residues are part of each CDR3.

TRBV10-1	TRBJ1-1	CASSDLNDRLNTEAFF
TRBV10-1	TRBJ2-5	CASVSGRPTLQETQYF
TRBV15	TRBJ1-5	CATSRDRDQPQHF
TRBV12-5	TRBJ2-2	CASGFLTDSSNTGELFF
TRBV24-1	TRBJ2-3	CATSGGRAGNYDTQYF
TRBV6-5	TRBJ1-5	CASRDNSGGSQPQHF
TRBV7-9	TRBJ1-5	CASSGGGVSNQPQHF
TRBV5-4	TRBJ2-7	CASTGGRDEQYF
TRBV25-1	TRBJ1-1	CASKLGPNTEAFF
TRBV5-1	TRBJ2-5	CASSLGSGETQYF
TRBV20-1	TRBJ1-6	CSASLKANSPLHF
TRBV14	TRBJ2-3	CASSHERWTDTQYF
TRBV7-9	TRBJ2-7	CASSLQLYEQYF
TRBV5-4	TRBJ1-3	CASSSGTGAGNTIYF
TRBV13	TRBJ2-6	CASSPTGGPSGANVLTF
TRBV10-3	TRBJ1-1	CAITIQGPPNTEAFF
TRBV7-6	TRBJ2-2	CASSLVGGANTGELFF
TRBV19	TRBJ1-5	CASTEVAARNQPQHF
TRBV29-1	TRBJ2-4	CSVSGLAKNIQYF
TRBV3-1/TRBV3-2	TRBJ2-3	CASSSRQGTDTQYF
TRBV9	TRBJ1-1	CASSVEAWTEAFF
TRBV7-2	TRBJ2-5	CASSLMLQETQYF
TRBV29-1	TRBJ1-1	CSAEEGVTEAFF
TRBV7-2	TRBJ2-2	CASSTDTGELFF
TRBV5-1	TRBJ1-2	CASSLGNLHGVSGYTF
TRBV15	TRBJ2-5	CATSRGTSGAGETQYF
TRBV4-2	TRBJ1-5	CASSQDGNPYSNQPQHF
TRBV6-1	TRBJ1-5	CASSEYRGPSNQPQHF
TRBV25-1	TRBJ1-2	CASSGQGPNYGYTF
TRBV10-3	TRBJ2-3	CAIRSTDTQYF
TRBV6-5	TRBJ1-2	CASSYDRRSYGYTF
TRBV9	TRBJ1-5	CASSRDRGGQPQHF
TRBV5-8	TRBJ1-6	CASSLGAASSYNSPLHF
TRBV6-5	TRBJ2-5	CASSLGQGRETQYF
TRBV11-2	TRBJ2-3	CASSQDPITDTQYF
TRBV9	TRBJ1-4	CASSVWDTTNEKLFF
TRBV7-9	TRBJ2-5	CASSREETQYF
TRBV30	TRBJ2-7	CAWAQSSYEQYF
TRBV7-9	TRBJ2-7	CASSPLSYEQYF
TRBV5-1	TRBJ1-2	CASSTKTTEVYGYTF
TRBV3-1/TRBV3-2	TRBJ2-7	CASSQRRGGNYEQYF
TRBV6-5	TRBJ2-7	CASSYSWTGGEQYF
TRBV27	TRBJ1-2	CASSPAGTGTINYGYTF
TRBV5-1	TRBJ2-4	CASSLDGRGDIQYF
TRBV30	TRBJ1-1	CAWSVRVNTEAFF